This T cell receptor beta chain stems from a study of T cell responses to AZD1222 COVID-19 vaccine. Germline assignment: CDR1 MNHNS and CDR2 SASEGT. CDR3 length: 14 residues. Trimming took off 1 base at V and 0 bases at J, with 6 bases between the two ends. TCRdb keeps only in-frame clones here, not all; method: immunoSEQ multiplex PCR. The repertoire includes about 150,000 clones, over 90% of them detected once, and about 1.4% sits in the top ten. Study results and caveats: Close to half of spike-specific TCRs reportedly recognize unmutated variant regions. Repertoires were collected only later (after the peak T cell response had occurred). White British ancestry dominated among donors, who included more females, and clonal diversity was possibly underestimated.

A remark on this clone: What it binds is unknown.

The source was peripheral blood, collected 28 days after the second AZD1222 dose. The sequence derives from an adult who received the AZD1222 COVID-19 vaccine. The chain couples TRBV6-1 to TRBJ1-2; D gene ambiguous. CDR3 protein: CASSEGRANYGYTF. CDR3 nucleotide sequence: TGTGCCAGCAGTGAAGGGAGAGCTAACTATGGCTACACCTTC.